A single sample is the source of the 2 T cell receptor beta chains below, sequenced in a study of blood T cell repertoires in COVID-19. TCRdb keeps only in-frame clones here, not all; method: immunoSEQ multiplex PCR. The table records just over 15,000 clones, 65% to 85% of them present only once. The sample was peripheral blood. The receptor source for this set is a human donor in a cohort sampled during active COVID-19.

In this sample, this clone turned up once. The CDR3 region has the DNA TGTGCCAGCAGCTTTTGGGACAGCTCCTACGAGCAGTACTTC. It specifies CASSFWDSSYEQYF. The chain has TRBV7-2 and TRBJ2-7; the match to TRBD1 covers 7 bases. With V trimmed by 3 bases and J by 0 bases, 2 bases remained unmatched. In germline, CDR1 is SGHTA, CDR2 FQGNSA. CDR3 length: 14 residues.

The chain recombines TRBV12-3 or TRBV12-4 with TRBJ1-6; TRBD1 matches at 7 bases. V lost 6 bases, J lost 7 bases, and 3 bases stayed unmatched. The CDR3 loop spans 13 amino acids. The CDR3 bases are TGTGCCAGCAGAACAGGGGAGAATTCACCCCTCCACTTT. It codes for CASRTGENSPLHF.